These T cell receptor beta chains were read from a single sample in a study of cytomegalovirus exposure and HLA in healthy donors. Profiling relied on immunoSEQ multiplex PCR, and the TCRdb table lists in-frame clones only, not all of them. In the table there are 95,000 to 100,000 clones, roughly 79% of which are singletons. The material sequenced was PBMCs. All receptors come from a woman aged 35 to 49 in good health and CMV-seronegative. Each CDR3 is given with its conserved first and last residue. D genes are given only for firm matches. Size values are once, few and many counts, or a class for expanded clones, and some rows have none.

TRBJ1-1	few	TRBV15	.	CATRSRTEAFF	TGTGCCACCCGTAGTCGCACTGAAGCTTTCTTT
TRBJ1-5	.	TRBV7-8	.	CASSLGRVDNQPQHF	TGTGCCAGCAGCTTAGGCAGGGTCGACAATCAGCCCCAGCATTTT
TRBJ2-2	.	TRBV5-6	TRBD1	CASSLGQGGTGELFF	TGTGCCAGCAGCCTGGGACAGGGGGGCACCGGGGAGCTGTTTTTT
TRBJ1-5	few	TRBV2	.	CASSGEREQPQHF	TGTGCCAGCAGTGGAGAGAGAGAGCAGCCCCAGCATTTT
TRBJ1-1	.	TRBV29-1	.	CLVARGDTNTEAFF	TGCCTCGTTGCCCGGGGGGATACAAACACTGAAGCTTTCTTT
TRBJ2-7	.	TRBV5-1	TRBD1	CASSLAIRTGSSYEQYF	TGCGCCAGCAGCTTGGCCATCAGGACAGGGAGCTCCTACGAGCAGTACTTC
TRBJ2-3	.	TRBV6-1	.	CASSLEGRVADTQYF	TGTGCCAGCAGTCTGGAGGGCCGCGTGGCAGATACGCAGTATTTT
TRBJ1-1	.	TRBV18	.	CASFIRQGRNTEAFF	TGTGCCAGCTTCATCCGGCAGGGCCGGAACACTGAAGCTTTCTTT
TRBJ1-1	few	TRBV7-3	.	CASSLSMNTEAFF	TGTGCCAGCAGCTTAAGTATGAACACTGAAGCTTTCTTT
TRBJ1-5	.	TRBV6-5	TRBD1	CASSQGDQPQHF	TGTGCCAGCAGCCAGGGGGATCAGCCCCAGCATTTT
TRBJ1-6	few	TRBV30	.	CAGKNGGGNNSPLHF	TGTGCCGGAAAGAACGGGGGAGGGAATAATTCACCCCTCCACTTT
TRBJ2-3	.	TRBV19	TRBD2	CASSNLAGGDTQYF	TGTGCCAGTAGTAACCTAGCGGGAGGAGATACGCAGTATTTT
TRBJ2-3	.	TRBV7-8	TRBD1	CASSLGDRGITDTQYF	TGTGCCAGCAGCTTAGGGGACAGAGGGATTACAGATACGCAGTATTTT
TRBJ2-4	.	TRBV18	TRBD1	CASSPRGLGNIQYF	TGTGCCAGCTCACCAAGGGGGCTGGGGAACATTCAGTACTTC
TRBJ2-3	.	TRBV7-9	.	CSSSLGADPTDTQYF	TGTTCCAGCAGCTTAGGGGCAGATCCCACAGATACGCAGTATTTT
TRBJ2-1	few	TRBV28	TRBD2	CASRPTSGDWDEQFF	TGTGCCAGCAGACCAACTAGCGGGGATTGGGATGAGCAGTTCTTC
TRBJ2-1	.	TRBV7-3	TRBD2	CASSLTTSGGWGEQFF	TGTGCCAGCAGCTTAACGACTAGCGGGGGGTGGGGAGAGCAGTTCTTC
TRBJ2-5	.	TRBV7-3	.	CSSSFVGGGETQYF	TGTTCCAGCAGCTTCGTCGGGGGAGGCGAGACCCAGTACTTC
TRBJ2-3	few	TRBV6-1	TRBD2	CASSETSGGSDTQYF	TGTGCCAGCAGTGAGACTAGCGGGGGATCAGATACGCAGTATTTT
TRBJ1-1	.	TRBV6-6	TRBD1	CASRDRGLLNTEAFF	TGTGCCAGCAGAGACAGGGGGTTGCTGAACACTGAAGCTTTCTTT
TRBJ1-4	.	TRBV2	TRBD1	CASSPGQPTNEKLFF	TGTGCCAGCAGCCCGGGACAGCCTACTAATGAAAAACTGTTTTTT
TRBJ2-7	.	TRBV7-8	TRBD1	CASSKTGGGLYYEQYF	TGTGCCAGCAGCAAGACAGGGGGGGGTTTGTACTACGAGCAGTACTTC
TRBJ2-7	.	TRBV2	.	CASSEEVRVQYEQYF	TGTGCCAGCAGTGAAGAGGTGCGGGTACAATACGAGCAGTACTTC
TRBJ2-1	.	TRBV28	TRBD2	CASLSGRGYNEQFF	TGTGCCAGCCTAAGCGGGAGGGGGTACAATGAGCAGTTCTTC
TRBJ2-1	.	TRBV10-1	.	CASSESIGDEQFF	TGCGCCAGCAGTGAGTCGATAGGGGATGAGCAGTTCTTC
TRBJ2-7	.	TRBV30	.	CAWSGRIRSYEQYF	TGTGCCTGGAGCGGGAGAATTAGGTCCTACGAGCAGTACTTC
TRBJ2-7	.	TRBV28	.	CASSPGGQRTYEQYF	TGTGCCAGCAGCCCCGGGGGGCAGAGGACCTACGAGCAGTACTTC
TRBJ2-5	.	TRBV25-1	.	CASSDRIMETQYF	TGTGCCAGCAGTGACAGGATTATGGAGACCCAGTACTTC
TRBJ1-2	few	TRBV30	TRBD1	CAWGQGNGYTF	TGTGCCTGGGGACAGGGAAATGGCTACACCTTC
TRBJ2-7	.	TRBV18	.	CASSPQAGYEQYF	TGTGCCAGCTCACCACAAGCAGGCTACGAGCAGTACTTC
TRBJ1-6	.	TRBV7-9	.	CASSPGSRDSPLHF	TGTGCCAGCAGTCCAGGGTCTCGGGATTCACCCCTCCACTTT
TRBJ2-5	.	TRBV9	.	CASSVAGTGQETQYF	TGTGCCAGCAGCGTAGCTGGTACAGGCCAAGAGACCCAGTACTTC
TRBJ2-3	.	TRBV28	TRBD1	CASSLLGQGTDTQYF	TGTGCCAGCAGTCTTCTTGGACAGGGGACAGATACGCAGTATTTT
TRBJ2-3	.	TRBV5-4	TRBD1	CASSSPGQGTDTQYF	TGTGCCAGCAGCTCCCCGGGACAGGGAACAGATACGCAGTATTTT
TRBJ2-7	.	TRBV29-1	TRBD2	CSVTRGGSYEQYF	TGCAGCGTCACCCGGGGGGGCTCCTACGAGCAGTACTTC
TRBJ1-5	few	TRBV6-5	TRBD1	CASAGQGVQPQHF	TGTGCCAGCGCGGGACAGGGGGTTCAGCCCCAGCATTTT
TRBJ1-5	.	TRBV19	TRBD1	CASSISGTGEYQPQHF	TGTGCCAGTAGTATATCGGGCACAGGGGAGTATCAGCCCCAGCATTTT
TRBJ2-7	.	TRBV5-4	.	CASRIRASPEQYF	TGTGCCAGCAGGATTAGGGCTAGCCCCGAGCAGTACTTC
TRBJ2-2	.	TRBV6-1	TRBD1	CATRDSWNTGELFF	TGTGCCACTCGGGACAGTTGGAACACCGGGGAGCTGTTTTTT
TRBJ2-2	.	TRBV10-1	TRBD2	CASSKTGGLTGELLF	TGCGCCAGCAGTAAAACGGGAGGCCTCACCGGGGAGCTGCTTTTT
TRBJ2-1	.	TRBV27	TRBD2	CAIESAGVTYNEQFF	TGTGCCATTGAGTCCGCGGGGGTGACCTACAATGAGCAGTTCTTC
TRBJ2-7	.	TRBV30	.	CAWTGSSYEQYF	TGTGCCTGGACAGGATCCTCCTACGAGCAGTACTTC
TRBJ2-5	.	TRBV11-2	.	CASSTPGTAGETQYF	TGTGCCAGCAGCACCCCCGGGACGGCGGGGGAGACCCAGTACTTC
TRBJ2-4	once	TRBV30	TRBD1	CAWVDHRGANIQYF	TGTGCCTGGGTGGACCACAGGGGGGCAAACATTCAGTACTTC
TRBJ1-1	.	TRBV19	TRBD1	CASSRGGDRGGTEAFF	TGTGCCAGTAGTAGAGGGGGCGACAGGGGAGGCACTGAAGCTTTCTTT
TRBJ2-1	.	TRBV7-2	.	CASSLAQGGNEQFF	TGTGCCAGCAGCTTAGCGCAGGGGGGCAATGAGCAGTTCTTC
TRBJ2-2	few	TRBV4-1	TRBD2	CASSQEIPPIRYMRGGAGELFF	TGCGCCAGCAGCCAGGAAATCCCCCCAATCCGATATATGCGGGGGGGCGCCGGGGAGCTGTTTTTT
TRBJ2-7	.	TRBV7-2	.	CASIAGVVQYF	TGTGCCAGCATCGCAGGGGTTGTGCAGTACTTC
TRBJ2-1	.	TRBV10-3	.	CAITPEEGKQFF	TGTGCCATCACCCCAGAGGAGGGAAAGCAGTTCTTC